The 27 T cell receptor beta chains below were found in one sample sequenced in a study of identical twins. TCRdb passed the 5' RACE reads through MiXCR, listing each CDR3 protein once. The sample carries under 1 million distinct CDR3 sequences, roughly 12% recorded once. This same sample was also part of a study on yellow fever vaccine responses in identical twins.

The sequencing sample was made of PBMCs. These receptors were taken from a woman aged 18-29 years in good health.

This clonotype was picked up a small number of times. The genes are TRBV7-9 and TRBJ2-1; 8 nucleotides line up with TRBD2. Per germline, CDR1 SEHNR and CDR2 FQNEAQ (reference sequence). J was trimmed by 3 bases and V by 4 bases; bases with no gene match: 8. The CDR3 is 16 amino acids. CDR3 sequence reads: CASSSTSGGRYNEQFF. The CDR3 coding sequence is TGTGCCAGCAGCTCCACAAGCGGGGGCCGCTACAATGAGCAGTTCTTC. Together with reference TRBV7-9 and TRBJ2-1, the CDR3 gives the full variable domain: DTGVSQNPRHKITKRGQNVTFRCDPISEHNRLYWYRQTLGQGPEFLTYFQNEAQLEKSRLLSDRFSAERPKGSFSTLEIQRTEQGDSAMYLCASSSTSGGRYNEQFFGPGTRLTVL.

The CDR3 bases are TGTGCCAGCTCACCAGCAGTACCCTCAACTAATGAAAAACTGTTTTTT. Encoded protein: CASSPAVPSTNEKLFF. This sequence joins TRBV18 and TRBJ1-4; D uncertain. From germline, CDR1 is KGHSH and CDR2 LQKENI. Trimming stripped 2 bases from V and 0 bases from J, with 10 bases between. The CDR3 covers 16 residues.

The chain joins TRBV14 to TRBJ2-3; D gene uncertain. Trimming cost V 4 bases and J 2 bases, with 13 bases left between them. CDR3 length: 15 amino acids. Germline CDR1 is SGHDN and CDR2 is FVKESK. CDR3 region: CASSPFYGITDTQYF. As DNA, the CDR3 is TGTGCCAGCAGCCCATTTTATGGGATCACAGATACGCAGTATTTT.

The V call is TRBV9, the J call TRBJ2-3; no definite D call. The germline gives CDR1 SGDLS, CDR2 YYNGEE. The V end was cut by 0 bases, the J end by 7 bases, with 18 bases between. CDR3 length equals 16 residues. CDR3 coding DNA: TGTGCCAGCAGCGTAGGAAATACCCGAAACCCGAATACGCAGTATTTT. This translates into CASSVGNTRNPNTQYF.

This chain joins TRBV4-1 and TRBJ2-2, with D unclear. This CDR3 region has 13 residues. From germline, CDR1 is MGHRA and CDR2 YSYEKL. Trimming took off 2 bases at V and 6 bases at J, with 7 bases between the two ends. The DNA of the CDR3 is TGCGCCAGCAGCCAAATTCGGGCCGGGGAGCTGTTTTTT. It is translated as CASSQIRAGELFF.

The chain is built from TRBV11-2 and TRBJ2-5; D may be TRBD2 (6 bases). Trimming took 0 bases from V and 5 from J, leaving 16 bases between them. Germline V gene data show CDR1 as SGHAT and CDR2 as FQNNGV. This CDR3 has 16 amino acids. The CDR3 spells CASSLEPGGAWETQYF. CDR3 bases: TGTGCCAGCAGCTTAGAGCCCGGGGGAGCTTGGGAGACCCAGTACTTC.

This clonotype was picked up a small number of times. The genes are TRBV27 and TRBJ1-2; D is unresolved. Germline V gene sequence: CDR1 MNHEY, CDR2 SMNVEV (reference sequence). V was pared by 5 bases and J by 0 bases, with 10 bases between. The CDR3 is 14 residues long. The CDR3 bases are TGTGCCAGCAGTCCCCAAATAGCTAACTATGGCTACACCTTC. It yields the protein CASSPQIANYGYTF.

The chain joins TRBV10-3 to TRBJ2-7, with D possibly being TRBD1 (5 bases). The germline gives CDR1 ENHRY, CDR2 SYGVKD. This CDR3 has 14 amino acids. Here the CDR3 reads CGRQGAGLRYEQYF. The CDR3 region has the DNA TGTGGACGCCAAGGGGCAGGGCTGAGGTACGAGCAGTACTTC.

V is TRBV12-3 or TRBV12-4 and J is TRBJ1-2; possible D gene TRBD1, 6 bases. V shed 4 bases and J shed 2 bases, with 8 bases lying between them. This CDR3 is 13 amino acids long. As DNA, the CDR3 is TGTGCCAGCAGTTCGGACAGCAACTATGGCTACACCTTC. It specifies CASSSDSNYGYTF.

This clonotype was seen a few times. The rearrangement links TRBV2 to TRBJ2-3, with D unclear. V gave up 7 bases and J gave up 4 bases, with 12 bases separating them. There are 13 residues in the CDR3. Germline V lookup: CDR1 SNHLY, CDR2 FYNNEI. The CDR3: CASTAPSSDTQYF. The CDR3, as DNA: TGTGCCAGCACCGCTCCTTCCTCAGATACGCAGTATTTT.

This clonotype has just a few counts. The chain links TRBV10-3 to TRBJ2-3; 14 bases match TRBD2. Germline V gene lookup returns CDR1 ENHRY and CDR2 SYGVKD. The CDR3 is 18 amino acids. V lost 2 bases and J lost 3; bases outside the gene matches: 7. The DNA for the CDR3 is TGTGCCATCAGTGAGCCGGGACTAGCGGGGGTAGGAACAGATACGCAGTATTTT. Protein product: CAISEPGLAGVGTDTQYF.

This clonotype has more than one count but fewer than ten. The V and J genes are TRBV20-1 and TRBJ2-7; maybe TRBD2 (5 bases). CDR1 DFQATT and CDR2 SNEGSKA come from the germline V gene (reference sequence). V lost 7 bases and J lost 0, with 13 bases in between. The CDR3 is 13 residues long. The CDR3 is CSVLGLTSYEQYF. The CDR3 DNA follows: TGCAGTGTTCTCGGACTGACCTCCTACGAGCAGTACTTC.

The chain joins TRBV3-1 to TRBJ1-4; 10 bases align to TRBD1. V trimming: 2 bases; J trimming: 14 bases; junction bases outside the gene matches: 8. Germline lookup yields CDR1 LGHDT and CDR2 YNNKEL (reference sequence). This CDR3 contains 14 residues. CDR3 sequence (DNA): TGTGCCAGCAGCCAATACGCGGGGGGACAGGGGCTGTTTTTT. Translated, it gives CASSQYAGGQGLFF.

In this sample, this clonotype turned up many times. The V and J genes are TRBV29-1 and TRBJ2-1; 8 positions agree with TRBD2. In germline, CDR1 is SQVTM, CDR2 ANQGSEA. J was trimmed by 5 bases and V by 1 base; bases with no gene match: 10. The CDR3 runs to 16 residues. CDR3 in amino acids: CSVEARGGGPNNEQFF. Here the CDR3 DNA reads TGCAGCGTTGAAGCCAGGGGCGGGGGGCCGAACAATGAGCAGTTCTTC.

This clonotype was found a few times. This chain uses TRBV5-1 with TRBJ2-1, with 7 bases identical to TRBD2. There are 17 residues in the CDR3. In germline, CDR1 is SGHRS, CDR2 YFSETQ. The junction had 10 bases not matched to a gene; V was cut back by 0 bases and J by 4 bases. Here the CDR3 reads CASSLVLGASGYNEQFF. The CDR3 DNA reads TGCGCCAGCAGCTTGGTACTCGGGGCTAGCGGATACAATGAGCAGTTCTTC.

This clonotype has a handful of counts. This chain connects TRBV4-1 to TRBJ2-1; no definite D call. V was cut by 4 bases and J by 3 bases, with 7 bases left in between. The CDR3 extends over 13 amino acids. Germline V gene lookup returns CDR1 MGHRA and CDR2 YSYEKL. The CDR3 DNA sequence: TGCGCCAGCAGCCGAGACAACTACAATGAGCAGTTCTTC. This sequence encodes CASSRDNYNEQFF.

J is TRBJ1-2 and V is TRBV7-9, with TRBD1 identical over 10 bases. V was pared by 5 bases and J by 7 bases, with 7 bases of the junction left unmatched. The CDR3 length is 14 residues. In germline, CDR1 is SEHNR, CDR2 FQNEAQ (reference sequence). CDR3 amino acids: CASSRPDRGGGYTF. In DNA form, the CDR3 reads TGTGCCAGCAGCCGGCCGGACAGGGGGGGTGGCTACACCTTC.

This clonotype appeared many times. The chain combines TRBV2 with TRBJ1-1; TRBD1 might be the D (5 bases). CDR3 length equals 15 residues. The V end lost 1 base, the J end lost 0 bases, and 9 bases lay between the germline ends. Germline CDR1 SNHLY, CDR2 FYNNEI. The CDR3, as DNA: TGTGCCAGCAGTGAAGAGGCAGGGCTGAACACTGAAGCTTTCTTT. Its protein is CASSEEAGLNTEAFF.

This clonotype was detected ten times or more. The rearrangement links TRBV5-1 to TRBJ2-1; tentatively, D is TRBD2 (6 bases). The CDR3 contains 16 residues. Germline assignment: CDR1 SGHRS and CDR2 YFSETQ. Trimming cost V 1 base and J 2 bases, with 13 bases left between them. The CDR3 protein is CASSLNSAGPYNEQFF. CDR3 nucleotides: TGCGCCAGCAGCTTGAATTCAGCGGGCCCCTACAATGAGCAGTTCTTC. Looking up the rest from reference TRBV5-1 and TRBJ2-1 gives the full variable domain: KAGVTQTPRYLIKTRGQQVTLSCSPISGHRSVSWYQQTPGQGLQFLFEYFSETQRNKGNFPGRFSGRQFSNSRSEMNVSTLELGDSALYLCASSLNSAGPYNEQFFGPGTRLTVL.

The J gene is TRBJ2-3, the V gene TRBV2; D is possibly TRBD1 (6 bases). The CDR3 is 13 amino acids. Germline CDR1 is SNHLY and CDR2 is FYNNEI. V lost 6 bases and J 7 bases, leaving 14 bases between the germline ends. CDR3 nucleotides: TGTGCCAGCAGACTGACAGGTCCTTATACGCAGTATTTT. Its translation: CASRLTGPYTQYF.

This clonotype was found a few times. V usage is TRBV10-3 and J usage is TRBJ1-4, with D unresolved. V lost 10 bases and J 8 bases, leaving 17 bases between the germline ends. The CDR3 spans 13 residues. Per the germline V gene, CDR1 is ENHRY and CDR2 is SYGVKD. This CDR3 is CATTPLLGEKLFF. The CDR3 DNA is TGTGCCACCACCCCCCTTTTGGGGGAAAAACTGTTTTTT.

In this sample, this clonotype turned up a few times. This chain uses TRBV5-6 with TRBJ2-1; possibly TRBD2 for D (6 bases). The CDR3 covers 18 residues. Germline values: CDR1 SGHDT, CDR2 YYEEEE. Trimming stripped 6 bases from V and 3 bases from J, with 25 bases between. CDR3 region: CASTLGGKAVPRYNEQFF. CDR3 sequence (DNA): TGTGCCAGCACCCTGGGGGGAAAAGCGGTACCACGCTACAATGAGCAGTTCTTC.

This clonotype was detected a few times. The chain employs TRBV4-1 and TRBJ2-5, with 7 bases aligning to TRBD2. The J segment lost 5 bases and the V segment lost 2 bases, leaving 11 bases of the junction unmatched. Germline CDR1 MGHRA, CDR2 YSYEKL. The CDR3 covers 16 residues. Here the CDR3 DNA reads TGCGCCAGCAGCCAAAAGAGCAGTACAGCGGGGGAGACCCAGTACTTC. Protein: CASSQKSSTAGETQYF.

This clonotype occurred a few times. The chain's CDR3 is CASSDDRETSPLHF. CDR3 nucleotides: TGTGCCAGCAGCGACGACAGGGAGACTTCACCCCTCCACTTT. This rearrangement joins TRBV2 to TRBJ1-6; the match to TRBD1 covers 7 bases. The V gene end was trimmed by 6 bases and the J gene end by 9 bases; junction bases not matched to a gene: 8. The CDR3 has 14 residues. The germline V gene encodes CDR1 SNHLY and CDR2 FYNNEI.

This clonotype was observed a few times. The chain combines TRBV29-1 with TRBJ2-3; the D is unclear. Germline V gene data show CDR1 as SQVTM and CDR2 as ANQGSEA. The CDR3 spans 16 residues. The V gene lost 1 base and the J gene lost 0 bases, with 14 bases spanning the gap. The CDR3 protein is CSVEGYLIGSTDTQYF. The CDR3 DNA reads TGCAGCGTTGAAGGATATTTGATTGGTAGCACAGATACGCAGTATTTT.

At least ten counts were recorded for this clonotype. The V and J genes are TRBV5-1 and TRBJ2-3; D is uncertain. V gave up 6 bases and J gave up 5 bases, with 16 bases separating them. The CDR3 runs 14 residues. The germline V gene encodes CDR1 SGHRS and CDR2 YFSETQ. CDR3 sequence reads: CASMRPSLGDTQYF. The CDR3 DNA reads as TGCGCCAGCATGAGACCGTCCCTTGGAGATACGCAGTATTTT.

This clonotype showed up just a few times. The chain carries TRBV6-2 or TRBV6-3 and TRBJ2-7; no reliable D call. Germline CDR1 and CDR2: MNHEY and SVGEGT. CDR3 length: 13 amino acids. Deletions cut 8 bases from V and 6 bases from J, with 17 bases between. CDR3 region: CASSWGSLIEQYF. CDR3 nucleotide sequence: TGTGCCAGCTCCTGGGGTTCCCTTATCGAGCAGTACTTC.